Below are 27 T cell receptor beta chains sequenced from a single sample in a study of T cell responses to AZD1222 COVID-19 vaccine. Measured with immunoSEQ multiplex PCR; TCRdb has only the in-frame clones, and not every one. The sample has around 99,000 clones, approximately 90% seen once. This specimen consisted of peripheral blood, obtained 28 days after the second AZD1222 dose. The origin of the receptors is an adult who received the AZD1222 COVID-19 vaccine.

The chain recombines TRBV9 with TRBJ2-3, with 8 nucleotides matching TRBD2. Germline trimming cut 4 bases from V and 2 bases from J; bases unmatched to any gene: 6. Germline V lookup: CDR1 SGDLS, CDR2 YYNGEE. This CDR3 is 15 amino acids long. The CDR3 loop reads CASSTLAGTTDTQYF. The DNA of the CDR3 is TGTGCCAGCAGCACCTTAGCGGGAACCACAGATACGCAGTATTTT.

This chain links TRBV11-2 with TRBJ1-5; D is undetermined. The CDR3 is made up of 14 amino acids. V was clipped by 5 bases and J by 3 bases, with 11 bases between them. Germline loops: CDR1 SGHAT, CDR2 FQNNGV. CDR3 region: CASSPDGLNQPQHF. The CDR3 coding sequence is TGTGCCAGCAGCCCGGATGGCCTCAATCAGCCCCAGCATTTT.

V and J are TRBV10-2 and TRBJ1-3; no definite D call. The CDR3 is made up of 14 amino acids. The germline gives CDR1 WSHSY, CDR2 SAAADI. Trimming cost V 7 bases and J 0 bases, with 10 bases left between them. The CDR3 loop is CASTGSNSGNTIYF. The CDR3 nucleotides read TGCGCCAGCACGGGCAGCAACTCTGGAAACACCATATATTTT.

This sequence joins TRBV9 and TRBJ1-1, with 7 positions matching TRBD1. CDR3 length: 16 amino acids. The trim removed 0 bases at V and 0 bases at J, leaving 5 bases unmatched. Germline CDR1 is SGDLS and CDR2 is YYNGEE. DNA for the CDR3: TGTGCCAGCAGCGTAGCTACGGGACAGATGAACACTGAAGCTTTCTTT. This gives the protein CASSVATGQMNTEAFF.

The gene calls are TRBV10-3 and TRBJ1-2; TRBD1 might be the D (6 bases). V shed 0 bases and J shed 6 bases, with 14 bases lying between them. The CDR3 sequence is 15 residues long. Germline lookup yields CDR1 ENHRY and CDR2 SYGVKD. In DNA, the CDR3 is TGTGCCATCAGTGAGTCTTTCGAGGGGGGAAATGGCTACACCTTC. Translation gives CAISESFEGGNGYTF.

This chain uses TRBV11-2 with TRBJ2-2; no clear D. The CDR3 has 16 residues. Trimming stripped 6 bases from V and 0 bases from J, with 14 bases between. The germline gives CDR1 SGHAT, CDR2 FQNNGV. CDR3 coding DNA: TGTGCCAGCAGTTCCCTTTTCGGTCCGAACACCGGGGAGCTGTTTTTT. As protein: CASSSLFGPNTGELFF.

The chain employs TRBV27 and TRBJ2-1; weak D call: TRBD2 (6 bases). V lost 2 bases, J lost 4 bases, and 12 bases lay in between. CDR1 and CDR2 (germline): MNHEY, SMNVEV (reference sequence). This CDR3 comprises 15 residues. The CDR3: CASSLADYHYNEQFF. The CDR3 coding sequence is TGTGCCAGCAGTTTAGCGGACTACCATTACAATGAGCAGTTCTTC.

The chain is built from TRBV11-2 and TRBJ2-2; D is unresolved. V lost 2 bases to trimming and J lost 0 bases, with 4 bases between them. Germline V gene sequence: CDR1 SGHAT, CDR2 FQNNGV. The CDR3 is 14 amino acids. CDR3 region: CASSLTANTGELFF. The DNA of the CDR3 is TGTGCCAGCAGCTTAACAGCGAACACCGGGGAGCTGTTTTTT.

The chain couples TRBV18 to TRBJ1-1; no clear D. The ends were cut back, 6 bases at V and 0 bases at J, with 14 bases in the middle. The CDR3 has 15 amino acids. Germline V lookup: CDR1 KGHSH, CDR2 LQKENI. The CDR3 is CASSQGGGMNTEAFF. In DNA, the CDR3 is TGTGCCAGCTCTCAAGGAGGAGGGATGAACACTGAAGCTTTCTTT.

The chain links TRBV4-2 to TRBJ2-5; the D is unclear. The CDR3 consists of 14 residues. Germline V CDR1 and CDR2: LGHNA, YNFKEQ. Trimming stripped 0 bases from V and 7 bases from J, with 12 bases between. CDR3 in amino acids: CASSQEGRSSTQYF. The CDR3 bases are TGTGCCAGCAGCCAAGAAGGTAGGAGTTCGACCCAGTACTTC.

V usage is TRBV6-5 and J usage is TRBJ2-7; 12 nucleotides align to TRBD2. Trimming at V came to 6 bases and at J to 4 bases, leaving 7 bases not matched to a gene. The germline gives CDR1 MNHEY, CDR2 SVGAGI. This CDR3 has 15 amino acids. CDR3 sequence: CASRLTSGRRYEQYF. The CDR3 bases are TGTGCCAGCAGGCTGACTAGCGGGAGAAGGTACGAGCAGTACTTC.

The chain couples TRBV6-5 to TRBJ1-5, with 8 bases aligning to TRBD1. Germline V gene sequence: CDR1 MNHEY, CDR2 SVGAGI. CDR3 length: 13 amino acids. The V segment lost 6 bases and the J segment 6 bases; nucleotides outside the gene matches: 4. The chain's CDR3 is CASSTQGGQPQHF. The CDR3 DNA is TGTGCCAGCAGCACACAGGGGGGTCAGCCCCAGCATTTT.

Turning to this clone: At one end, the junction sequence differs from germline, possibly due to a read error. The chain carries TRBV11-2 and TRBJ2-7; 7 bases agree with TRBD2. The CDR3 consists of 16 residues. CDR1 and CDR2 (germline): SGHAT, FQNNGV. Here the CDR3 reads CASSLEAGARPGEQYF. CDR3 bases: TGTGCCAGCAGCCTAGAGGCGGGAGCCCGTCCCGGCGAGCAGTACTTC.

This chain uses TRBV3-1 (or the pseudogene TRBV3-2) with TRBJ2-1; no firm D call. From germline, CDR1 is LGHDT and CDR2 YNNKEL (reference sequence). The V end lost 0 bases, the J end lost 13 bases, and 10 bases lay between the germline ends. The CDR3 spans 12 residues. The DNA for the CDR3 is TGTGCCAGCAGCCAAGACGATACGGTACAGTTCTTC. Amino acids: CASSQDDTVQFF.

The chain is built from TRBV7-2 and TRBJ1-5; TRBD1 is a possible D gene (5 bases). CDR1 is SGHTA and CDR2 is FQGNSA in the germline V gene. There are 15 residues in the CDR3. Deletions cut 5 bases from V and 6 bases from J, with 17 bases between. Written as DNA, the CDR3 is TGTGCCAGCAGCCTAACCGGGACTGGCCCTCAGCCCCAGCATTTT. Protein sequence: CASSLTGTGPQPQHF.

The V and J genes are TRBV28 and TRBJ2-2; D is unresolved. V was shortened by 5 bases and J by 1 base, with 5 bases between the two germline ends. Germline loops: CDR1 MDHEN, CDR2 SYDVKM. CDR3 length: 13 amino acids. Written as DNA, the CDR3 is TGTGCCAGCAGTGAGTTGAACACCGGGGAGCTGTTTTTT. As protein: CASSELNTGELFF.

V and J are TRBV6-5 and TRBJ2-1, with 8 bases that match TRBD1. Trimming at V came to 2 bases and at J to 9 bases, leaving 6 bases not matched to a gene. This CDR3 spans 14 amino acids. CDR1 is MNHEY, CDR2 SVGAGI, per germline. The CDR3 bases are TGTGCCAGCAGTTACGACAGGGGAACAGGTGAGCAGTTCTTC. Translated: CASSYDRGTGEQFF.

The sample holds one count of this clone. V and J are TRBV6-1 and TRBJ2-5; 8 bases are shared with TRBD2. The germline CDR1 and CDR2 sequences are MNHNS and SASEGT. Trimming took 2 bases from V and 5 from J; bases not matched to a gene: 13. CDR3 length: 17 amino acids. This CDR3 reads CASSEIGGASGSETQYF. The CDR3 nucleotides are TGTGCCAGCAGTGAAATCGGGGGGGCCTCAGGGAGTGAGACCCAGTACTTC.

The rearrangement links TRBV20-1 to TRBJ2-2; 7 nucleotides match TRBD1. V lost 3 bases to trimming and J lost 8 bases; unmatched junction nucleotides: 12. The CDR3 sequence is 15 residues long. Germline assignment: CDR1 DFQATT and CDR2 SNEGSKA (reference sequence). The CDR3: CSASPGGQNRGELFF. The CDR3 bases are TGCAGTGCTAGTCCAGGGGGACAAAATAGGGGGGAGCTGTTTTTT.

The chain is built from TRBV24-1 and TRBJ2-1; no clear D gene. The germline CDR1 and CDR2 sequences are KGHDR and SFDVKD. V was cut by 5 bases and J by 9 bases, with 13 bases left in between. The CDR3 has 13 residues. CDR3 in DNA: TGTGCCACCAGTGCCCGAGGTTACGGTGAGCAGTTCTTC. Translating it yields CATSARGYGEQFF.

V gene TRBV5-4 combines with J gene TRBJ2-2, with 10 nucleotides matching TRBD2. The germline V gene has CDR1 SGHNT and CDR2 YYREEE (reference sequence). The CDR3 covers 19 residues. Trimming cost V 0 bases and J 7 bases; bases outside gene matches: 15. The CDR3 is CASSLGGPSGSFGVGELFF. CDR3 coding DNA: TGTGCCAGCAGCTTGGGTGGGCCTAGCGGGAGTTTTGGTGTCGGGGAGCTGTTTTTT.

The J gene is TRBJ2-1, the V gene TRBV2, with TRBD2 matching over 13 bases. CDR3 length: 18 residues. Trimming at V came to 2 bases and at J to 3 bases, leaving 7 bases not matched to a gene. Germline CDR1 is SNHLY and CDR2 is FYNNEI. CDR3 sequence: CASSETSGRAKGYNEQFF. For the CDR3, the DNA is TGTGCCAGCAGTGAAACTAGCGGGAGGGCCAAAGGCTACAATGAGCAGTTCTTC.

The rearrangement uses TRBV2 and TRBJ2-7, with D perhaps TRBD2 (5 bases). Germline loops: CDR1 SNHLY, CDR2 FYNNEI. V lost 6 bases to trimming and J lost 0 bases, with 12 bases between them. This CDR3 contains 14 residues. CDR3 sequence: CASSREEGSYEQYF. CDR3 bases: TGTGCCAGCAGCCGGGAAGAGGGCTCCTACGAGCAGTACTTC.

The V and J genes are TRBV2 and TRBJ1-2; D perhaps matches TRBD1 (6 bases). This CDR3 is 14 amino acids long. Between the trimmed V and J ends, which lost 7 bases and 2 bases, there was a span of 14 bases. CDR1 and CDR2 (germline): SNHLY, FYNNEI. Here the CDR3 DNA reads TGTGCCAGCACCACACGTGGACAGAACTATGGCTACACCTTC. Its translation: CASTTRGQNYGYTF.

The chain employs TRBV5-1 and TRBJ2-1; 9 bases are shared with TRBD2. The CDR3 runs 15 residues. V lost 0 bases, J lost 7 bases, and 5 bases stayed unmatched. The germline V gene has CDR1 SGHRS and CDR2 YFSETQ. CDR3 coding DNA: TGCGCCAGCAGCTTGGACCTAGCGGGGAGGAATGAGCAGTTCTTC. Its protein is CASSLDLAGRNEQFF.

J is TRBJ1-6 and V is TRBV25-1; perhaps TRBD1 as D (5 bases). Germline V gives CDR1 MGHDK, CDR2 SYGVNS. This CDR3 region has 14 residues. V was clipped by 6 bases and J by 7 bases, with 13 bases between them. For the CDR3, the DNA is TGTGCCAGCAGGATGGGGACTGCAAATTCACCCCTCCACTTT. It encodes CASRMGTANSPLHF. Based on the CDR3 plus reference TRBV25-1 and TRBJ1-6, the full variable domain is EADIYQTPRYLVIGTGKKITLECSQTMGHDKMYWYQQDPGMELHLIHYSYGVNSTEKGDLSSESTVSRIRTEHFPLTLESARPSHTSQYLCASRMGTANSPLHFGNGTRLTVT.

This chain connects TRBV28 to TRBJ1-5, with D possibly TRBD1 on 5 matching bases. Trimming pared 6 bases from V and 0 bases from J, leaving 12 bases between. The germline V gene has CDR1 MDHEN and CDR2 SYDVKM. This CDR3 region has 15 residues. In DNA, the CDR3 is TGTGCCAGCAGATCGGGACGGGATAGCAATCAGCCCCAGCATTTT. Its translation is CASRSGRDSNQPQHF. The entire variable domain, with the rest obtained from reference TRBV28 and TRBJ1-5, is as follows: DVKVTQSSRYLVKRTGEKVFLECVQDMDHENMFWYRQDPGLGLRLIYFSYDVKMKEKGDIPEGYSVSREKKERFSLILESASTNQTSMYLCASRSGRDSNQPQHFGDGTRLSIL.